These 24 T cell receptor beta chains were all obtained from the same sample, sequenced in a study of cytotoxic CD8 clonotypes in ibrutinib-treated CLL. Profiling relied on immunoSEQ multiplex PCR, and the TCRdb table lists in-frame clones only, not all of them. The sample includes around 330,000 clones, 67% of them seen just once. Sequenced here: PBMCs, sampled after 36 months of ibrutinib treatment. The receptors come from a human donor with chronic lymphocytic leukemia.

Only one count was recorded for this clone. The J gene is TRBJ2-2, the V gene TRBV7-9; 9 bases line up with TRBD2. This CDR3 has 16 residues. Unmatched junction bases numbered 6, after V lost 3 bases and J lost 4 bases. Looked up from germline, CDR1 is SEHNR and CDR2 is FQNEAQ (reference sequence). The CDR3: CASSFVAGGTTGELFF. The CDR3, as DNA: TGTGCCAGCAGCTTTGTGGCGGGAGGGACCACCGGGGAGCTGTTTTTT.

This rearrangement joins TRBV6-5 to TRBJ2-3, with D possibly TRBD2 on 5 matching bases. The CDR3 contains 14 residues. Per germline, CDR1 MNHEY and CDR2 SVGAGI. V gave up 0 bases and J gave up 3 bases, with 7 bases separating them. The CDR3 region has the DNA TGTGCCAGCAGTTACTCGCCGGGAACAGATACGCAGTATTTT. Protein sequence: CASSYSPGTDTQYF.

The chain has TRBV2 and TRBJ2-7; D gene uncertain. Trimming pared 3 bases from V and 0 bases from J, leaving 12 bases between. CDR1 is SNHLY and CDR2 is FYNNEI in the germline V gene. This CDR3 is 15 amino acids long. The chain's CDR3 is CASSDISFVSYEQYF. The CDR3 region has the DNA TGTGCCAGCAGTGACATATCTTTCGTCTCCTACGAGCAGTACTTC. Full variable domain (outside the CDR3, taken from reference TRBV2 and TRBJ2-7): EPEVTQTPSHQVTQMGQEVILRCVPISNHLYFYWYRQILGQKVEFLVSFYNNEISEKSEIFDDQFSVERPDGSNFTLKIRSTKLEDSAMYFCASSDISFVSYEQYFGPGTRLTVT.

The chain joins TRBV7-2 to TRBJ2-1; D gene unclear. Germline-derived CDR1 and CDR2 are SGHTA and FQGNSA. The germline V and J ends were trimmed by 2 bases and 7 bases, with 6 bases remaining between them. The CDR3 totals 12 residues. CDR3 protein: CASSLSYNEQFF. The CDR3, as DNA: TGTGCCAGCAGCTTATCGTATAATGAGCAGTTCTTC.

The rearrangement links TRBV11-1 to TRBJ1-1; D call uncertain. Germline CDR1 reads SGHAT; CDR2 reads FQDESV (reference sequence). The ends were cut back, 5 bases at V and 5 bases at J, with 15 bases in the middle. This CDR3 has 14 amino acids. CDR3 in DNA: TGTGCCAGCAGCCCTAGCGTGGGCTGGACTGAAGCTTTCTTT. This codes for CASSPSVGWTEAFF. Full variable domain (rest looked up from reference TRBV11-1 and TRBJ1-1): EAEVAQSPRYKITEKSQAVAFWCDPISGHATLYWYRQILGQGPELLVQFQDESVVDDSQLPKDRFSAERLKGVDSTLKIQPAELGDSAMYLCASSPSVGWTEAFFGQGTRLTVV.

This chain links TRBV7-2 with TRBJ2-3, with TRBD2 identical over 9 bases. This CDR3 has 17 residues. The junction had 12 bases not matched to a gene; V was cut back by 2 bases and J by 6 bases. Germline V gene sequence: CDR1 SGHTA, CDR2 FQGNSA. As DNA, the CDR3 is TGTGCCAGCAGCTTAATGTTCCCGGGACTAGCTGGGGATACGCAGTATTTT. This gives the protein CASSLMFPGLAGDTQYF.

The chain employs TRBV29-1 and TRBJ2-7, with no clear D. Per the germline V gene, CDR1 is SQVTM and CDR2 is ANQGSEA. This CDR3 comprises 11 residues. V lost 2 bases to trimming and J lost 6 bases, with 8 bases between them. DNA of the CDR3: TGCAGCGTTGAATCTTGGTCCGAGCAGTACTTC. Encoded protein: CSVESWSEQYF.

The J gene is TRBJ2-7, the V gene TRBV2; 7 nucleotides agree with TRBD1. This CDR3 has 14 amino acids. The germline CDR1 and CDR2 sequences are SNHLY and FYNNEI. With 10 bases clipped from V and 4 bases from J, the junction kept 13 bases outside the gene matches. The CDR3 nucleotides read TGTGCCACCAGAACCGAGACAGGGTCATACGAGCAGTACTTC. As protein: CATRTETGSYEQYF.

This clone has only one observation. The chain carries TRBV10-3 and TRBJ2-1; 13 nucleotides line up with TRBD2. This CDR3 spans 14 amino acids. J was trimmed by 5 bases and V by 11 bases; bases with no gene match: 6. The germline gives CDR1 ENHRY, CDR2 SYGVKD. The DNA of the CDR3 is TGTGCCGCTAGGACTAGCGGGAGTCACAATGAGCAGTTCTTC. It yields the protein CAARTSGSHNEQFF.

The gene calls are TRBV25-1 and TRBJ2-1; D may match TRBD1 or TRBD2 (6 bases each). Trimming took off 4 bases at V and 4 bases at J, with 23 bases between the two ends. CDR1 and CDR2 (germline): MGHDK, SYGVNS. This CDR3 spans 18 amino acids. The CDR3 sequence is CASSGNTGIGLAYNEQFF. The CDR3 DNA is TGTGCCAGCAGTGGCAATACAGGGATAGGGCTAGCGTACAATGAGCAGTTCTTC.

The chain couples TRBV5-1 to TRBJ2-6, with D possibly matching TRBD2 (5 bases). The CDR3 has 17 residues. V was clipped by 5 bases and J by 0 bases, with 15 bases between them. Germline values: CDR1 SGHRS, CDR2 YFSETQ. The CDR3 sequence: CASRPSGGLSGANVLTF. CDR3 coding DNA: TGCGCCAGCAGGCCGAGCGGTGGGCTCTCTGGGGCCAACGTCCTGACTTTC. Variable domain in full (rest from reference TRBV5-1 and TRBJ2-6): KAGVTQTPRYLIKTRGQQVTLSCSPISGHRSVSWYQQTPGQGLQFLFEYFSETQRNKGNFPGRFSGRQFSNSRSEMNVSTLELGDSALYLCASRPSGGLSGANVLTFGAGSRLTVL.

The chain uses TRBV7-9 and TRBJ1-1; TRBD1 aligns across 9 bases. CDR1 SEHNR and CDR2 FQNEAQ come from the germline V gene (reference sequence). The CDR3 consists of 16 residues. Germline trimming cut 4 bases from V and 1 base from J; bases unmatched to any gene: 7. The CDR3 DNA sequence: TGTGCCAGCAGCTCCACAGGGGGCCAATCGAACACTGAAGCTTTCTTT. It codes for CASSSTGGQSNTEAFF.

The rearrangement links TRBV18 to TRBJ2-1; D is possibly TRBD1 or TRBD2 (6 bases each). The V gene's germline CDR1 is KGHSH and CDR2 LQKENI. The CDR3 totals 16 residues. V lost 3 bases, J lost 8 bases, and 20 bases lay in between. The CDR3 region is CASSPRGGLPGHEQFF. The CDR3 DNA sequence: TGTGCCAGCTCACCTAGAGGGGGACTCCCCGGGCATGAGCAGTTCTTC. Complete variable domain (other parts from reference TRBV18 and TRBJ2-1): NAGVMQNPRHLVRRRGQEARLRCSPMKGHSHVYWYRQLPEEGLKFMVYLQKENIIDESGMPKERFSAEFPKEGPSILRIQQVVRGDSAAYFCASSPRGGLPGHEQFFGPGTRLTVL.

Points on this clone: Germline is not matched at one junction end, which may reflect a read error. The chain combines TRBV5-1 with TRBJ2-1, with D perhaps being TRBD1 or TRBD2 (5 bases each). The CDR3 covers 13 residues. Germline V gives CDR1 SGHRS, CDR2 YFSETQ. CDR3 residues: CASSPFSRDAVVF. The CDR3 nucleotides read TGCGCCAGCAGCCCATTTTCCAGGGACGCTGTAGTCTTC.

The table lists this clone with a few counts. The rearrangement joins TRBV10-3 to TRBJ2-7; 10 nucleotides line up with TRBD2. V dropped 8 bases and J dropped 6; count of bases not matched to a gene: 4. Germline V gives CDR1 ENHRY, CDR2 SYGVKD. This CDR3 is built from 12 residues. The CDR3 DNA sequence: TGTGCCATCCTAGCGGGAGCCTCCGAGCAGTACTTC. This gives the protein CAILAGASEQYF.

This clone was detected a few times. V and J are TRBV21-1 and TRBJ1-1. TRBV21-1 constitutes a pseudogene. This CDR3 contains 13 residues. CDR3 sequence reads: CASSKVWNTEAFF. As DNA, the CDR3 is TGTGCCAGCAGCAAAGTTTGGAACACTGAAGCTTTCTTT.

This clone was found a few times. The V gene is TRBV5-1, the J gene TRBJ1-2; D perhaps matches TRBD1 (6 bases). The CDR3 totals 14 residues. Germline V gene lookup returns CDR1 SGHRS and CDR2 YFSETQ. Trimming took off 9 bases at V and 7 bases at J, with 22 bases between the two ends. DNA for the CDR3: TGCGCCACCAACCCCTCCGGCGGGGGGGCTGGCTACACCTTC. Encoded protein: CATNPSGGGAGYTF. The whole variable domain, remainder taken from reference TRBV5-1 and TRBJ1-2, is KAGVTQTPRYLIKTRGQQVTLSCSPISGHRSVSWYQQTPGQGLQFLFEYFSETQRNKGNFPGRFSGRQFSNSRSEMNVSTLELGDSALYLCATNPSGGGAGYTFGSGTRLTVV.

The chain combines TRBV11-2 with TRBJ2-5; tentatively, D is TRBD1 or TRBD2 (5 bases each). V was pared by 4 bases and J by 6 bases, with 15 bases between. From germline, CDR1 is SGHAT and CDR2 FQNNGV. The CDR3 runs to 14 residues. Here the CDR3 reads CASSSDPREQTQYF. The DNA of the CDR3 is TGTGCCAGCAGCTCCGATCCCAGGGAGCAGACCCAGTACTTC.

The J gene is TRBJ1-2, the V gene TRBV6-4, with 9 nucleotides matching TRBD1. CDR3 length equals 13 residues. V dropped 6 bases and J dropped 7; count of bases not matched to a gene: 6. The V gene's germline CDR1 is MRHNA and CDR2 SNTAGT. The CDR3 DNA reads TGTGCCAGCAGAGCCACAGGGGGCGGTGGCTACACCTTC. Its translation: CASRATGGGGYTF.

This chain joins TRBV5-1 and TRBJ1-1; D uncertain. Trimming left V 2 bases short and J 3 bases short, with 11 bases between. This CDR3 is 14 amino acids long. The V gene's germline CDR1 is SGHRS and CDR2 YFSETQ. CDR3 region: CASSFFGVDTEAFF. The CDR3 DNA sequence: TGCGCCAGCAGCTTTTTTGGGGTCGACACTGAAGCTTTCTTT.

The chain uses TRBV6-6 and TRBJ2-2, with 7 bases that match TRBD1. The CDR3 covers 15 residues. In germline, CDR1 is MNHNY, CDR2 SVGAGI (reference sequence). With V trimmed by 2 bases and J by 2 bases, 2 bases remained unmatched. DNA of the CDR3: TGTGCCAGCAGTTACACAGGGGCCAACACCGGGGAGCTGTTTTTT. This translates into CASSYTGANTGELFF.

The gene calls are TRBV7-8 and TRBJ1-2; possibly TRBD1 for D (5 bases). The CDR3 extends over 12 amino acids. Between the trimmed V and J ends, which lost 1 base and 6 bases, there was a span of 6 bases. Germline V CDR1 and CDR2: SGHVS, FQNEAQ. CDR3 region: CASSLVQDGYTF. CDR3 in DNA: TGTGCCAGCAGCTTAGTACAGGATGGCTACACCTTC.

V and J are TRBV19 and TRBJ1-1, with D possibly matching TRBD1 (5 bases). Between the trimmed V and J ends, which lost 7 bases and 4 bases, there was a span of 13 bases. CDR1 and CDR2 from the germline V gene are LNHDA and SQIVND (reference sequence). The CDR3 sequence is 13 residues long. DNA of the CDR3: TGTGCCAGTACCCTCGGGGGGATCACTGAAGCTTTCTTT. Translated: CASTLGGITEAFF.

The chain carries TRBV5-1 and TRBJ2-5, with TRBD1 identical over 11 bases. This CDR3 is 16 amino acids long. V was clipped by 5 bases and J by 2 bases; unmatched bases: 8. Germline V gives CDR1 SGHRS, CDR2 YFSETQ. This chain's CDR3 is CASSGGQGAPQETQYF. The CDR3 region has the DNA TGCGCCAGCAGTGGTGGACAGGGGGCGCCGCAAGAGACCCAGTACTTC.